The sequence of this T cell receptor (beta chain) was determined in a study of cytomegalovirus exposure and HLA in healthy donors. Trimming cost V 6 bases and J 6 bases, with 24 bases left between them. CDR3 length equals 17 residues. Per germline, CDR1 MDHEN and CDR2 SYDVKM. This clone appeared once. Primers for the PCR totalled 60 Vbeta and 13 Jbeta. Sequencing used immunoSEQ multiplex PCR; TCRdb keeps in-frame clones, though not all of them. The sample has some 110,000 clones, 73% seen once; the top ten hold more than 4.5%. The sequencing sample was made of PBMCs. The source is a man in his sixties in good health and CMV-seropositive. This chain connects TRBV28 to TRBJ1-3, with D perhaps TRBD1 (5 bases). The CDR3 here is CASSRTHRQPNPNTIYF. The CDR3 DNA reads TGTGCCAGCAGCAGAACGCACCGACAGCCTAATCCAAACACCATATATTTT.